Below, one T cell receptor (beta chain) is given with its context. Its antigen is still unknown. This CDR3 is 15 amino acids long. Germline V gene lookup returns CDR1 MNHEY and CDR2 SVGEGT. The data derive from a study of monozygotic twins with inflammatory bowel disease. Findings and limits, study-wide: Fewer clonotypes were shared with others by IBD patients than by healthy twins, especially with disease activity. T cell subtypes that differed could not be told apart. With inverse Simpson as the measure, TCRbeta diversity was lower in IBD patients than in healthy co-twins.

For each CDR3 protein, TCRdb gives one entry from its re-call of the 5' RACE reads, without DNA. The repertoire table contains approximately 330,000 distinct CDR3 sequences. Blood samples measuring approximately 2.3 ml were taken per donor. The chain uses TRBV6-2 or TRBV6-3 and TRBJ2-5; TCRdb reports TRBD2, a call that lacks DNA to check it against. The source of this sequence is a human donor with ulcerative colitis or Crohn's disease, or a healthy co-twin of an affected twin (not recorded which). The sample consisted of blood. CDR3 region: CASSHSGVVRETQYF.